These 10 T cell receptor beta chains originate from one sample sequenced in a study of OX40 agonist ivuxolimab in advanced cancers. The library was obtained by the immunoSEQ multiplex PCR assay. TCRdb provides this immuneACCESS table in a form limited to in-frame rearrangements. Some clones are lacking; in checked studies, under half of them reflect an unresolved V gene, and why the rest are absent is not known. The sample yields some 44,000 clones; 80% were counted once. The ten largest make up about 10% of the sample. Source: CD4+ or CD8+ T cells sorted from blood, taken in a trial of the OX40 agonist ivuxolimab. Source of these receptors: an adult with an advanced solid tumor such as melanoma, head and neck, liver or kidney cancer.

The chain links TRBV19 to TRBJ2-1, with 8 bases identical to TRBD1. Losses at the gene ends were 6 bases for V and 5 bases for J; bases not matched to a gene: 9. The CDR3 length is 15 residues. The germline V gene encodes CDR1 LNHDA and CDR2 SQIVND (reference sequence). The DNA for the CDR3 is TGTGCCAGTAGGGGACAGGCGACTTCTGACAATGAGCAGTTCTTC. Amino acids: CASRGQATSDNEQFF.

V usage is TRBV5-1 and J usage is TRBJ2-3; 10 nucleotides agree with TRBD2. Trimming at V came to 5 bases and at J to 0 bases, leaving 3 bases not matched to a gene. The CDR3 has 15 amino acids. Germline lookup yields CDR1 SGHRS and CDR2 YFSETQ. CDR3 coding DNA: TGCGCCAGCAGGTTTAGCGGGGGGAGCACAGATACGCAGTATTTT. As protein: CASRFSGGSTDTQYF.

This clone has more than one count but fewer than ten. V is TRBV19 and J is TRBJ1-5; TRBD1 matches at 8 bases. This CDR3 has 15 amino acids. Germline CDR1 and CDR2: LNHDA and SQIVND (reference sequence). V lost 6 bases to trimming and J lost 4 bases; unmatched junction nucleotides: 8. The CDR3 reads CASRLTDRENQPQHF. The DNA for the CDR3 is TGTGCCAGTAGGCTCACGGACAGGGAAAATCAGCCCCAGCATTTT.

The chain recombines TRBV7-2 with TRBJ2-1, with 7 positions matching TRBD2. The CDR3 is 12 residues long. The V gene's germline CDR1 is SGHTA and CDR2 FQGNSA. V shed 1 base and J 13 bases; nucleotides not matched to a gene: 4. The CDR3 here is CASSLGDYHQFF. In DNA form, the CDR3 reads TGTGCCAGCAGCTTAGGGGACTACCACCAGTTCTTC.

The rearrangement uses TRBV7-2 and TRBJ2-1; D not resolved. In germline, CDR1 is SGHTA, CDR2 FQGNSA. This CDR3 is built from 12 residues. Trimming cost V 2 bases and J 9 bases, with 8 bases left between them. DNA of the CDR3: TGTGCCAGCAGCTTACTTGAAAGTGAGCAGTTCTTC. This codes for CASSLLESEQFF.

CDR3 in DNA: TGTGCCAGCTCACCGGCGCTATGGACCCAGTACTTC. Translated: CASSPALWTQYF. This chain joins TRBV18 and TRBJ2-5, with unresolved D. The CDR3 totals 12 residues. CDR1 and CDR2 (germline): KGHSH, LQKENI. V was trimmed by 3 bases and J by 7 bases, leaving 9 bases between them.

This chain links TRBV7-2 with TRBJ2-7; 10 bases agree with TRBD2. Germline V lookup: CDR1 SGHTA, CDR2 FQGNSA. With V trimmed by 8 bases and J by 8 bases, 9 bases remained unmatched. The CDR3 sequence is 13 residues long. DNA for the CDR3: TGTGCCAGCGCTTCTAGCGGGAGTCAAAAGCAGTACTTC. Translating it yields CASASSGSQKQYF.

This sequence joins TRBV6-5 and TRBJ2-2, with 12 bases matching TRBD2. The ends lost 4 bases at V and 3 bases at J; junction bases unmatched: 3. The germline gives CDR1 MNHEY, CDR2 SVGAGI. The CDR3 totals 16 residues. CDR3 sequence reads: CASSSLAGGHTGELFF. Here the CDR3 DNA reads TGTGCCAGCAGTTCCCTAGCGGGAGGGCACACCGGGGAGCTGTTTTTT.

The V and J genes are TRBV18 and TRBJ2-3; 10 bases agree with TRBD2. V was clipped by 5 bases and J by 2 bases; unmatched bases: 7. Looked up from germline, CDR1 is KGHSH and CDR2 is LQKENI. This CDR3 spans 16 amino acids. The CDR3 reads CASSSWTSGDTDTQYF. As DNA, the CDR3 is TGTGCCAGCTCATCATGGACTAGCGGAGACACAGATACGCAGTATTTT.

The chain has TRBV7-9 and TRBJ1-4; D gene uncertain. The CDR3 loop spans 17 amino acids. V was shortened by 5 bases and J by 3 bases, with 19 bases between the two germline ends. Germline V lookup: CDR1 SEHNR, CDR2 FQNEAQ (reference sequence). CDR3 bases: TGTGCCAGCAGCCAAAGGTTCGGCTCCAACGCTAATGAAAAACTGTTTTTT. This sequence encodes CASSQRFGSNANEKLFF.